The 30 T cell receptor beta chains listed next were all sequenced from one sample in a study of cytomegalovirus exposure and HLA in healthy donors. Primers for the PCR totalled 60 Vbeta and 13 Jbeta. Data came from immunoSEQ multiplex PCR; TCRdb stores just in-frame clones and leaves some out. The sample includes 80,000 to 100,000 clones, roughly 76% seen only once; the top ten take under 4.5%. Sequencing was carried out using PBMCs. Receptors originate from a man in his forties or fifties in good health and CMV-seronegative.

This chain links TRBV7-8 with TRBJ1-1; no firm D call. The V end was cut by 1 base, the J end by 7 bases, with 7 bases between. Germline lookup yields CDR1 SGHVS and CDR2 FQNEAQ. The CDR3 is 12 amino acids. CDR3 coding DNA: TGTGCCAGCAGCTTAGGAGGGTATGAAGCTTTCTTT. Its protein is CASSLGGYEAFF.

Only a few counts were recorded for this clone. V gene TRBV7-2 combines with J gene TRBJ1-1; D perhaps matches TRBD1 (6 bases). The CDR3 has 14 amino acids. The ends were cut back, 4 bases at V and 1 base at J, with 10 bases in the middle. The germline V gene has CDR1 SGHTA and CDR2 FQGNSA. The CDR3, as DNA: TGTGCCAGCAGCTGGAAAGGGGGGAACACTGAAGCTTTCTTT. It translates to CASSWKGGNTEAFF.

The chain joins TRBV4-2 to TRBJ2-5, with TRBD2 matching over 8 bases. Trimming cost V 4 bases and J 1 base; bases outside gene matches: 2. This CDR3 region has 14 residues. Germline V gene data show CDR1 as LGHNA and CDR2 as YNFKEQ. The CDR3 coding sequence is TGTGCCAGCAGCCGCACTAGCGGCCAAGAGACCCAGTACTTC. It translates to CASSRTSGQETQYF.

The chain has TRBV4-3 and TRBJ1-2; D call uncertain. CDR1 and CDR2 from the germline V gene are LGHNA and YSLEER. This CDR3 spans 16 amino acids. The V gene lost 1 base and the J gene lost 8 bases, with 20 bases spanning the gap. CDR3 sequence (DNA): TGCGCCAGCAGCCAAGCGCTCAGAGGTTATGGTAGGGGCTACACCTTC. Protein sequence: CASSQALRGYGRGYTF.

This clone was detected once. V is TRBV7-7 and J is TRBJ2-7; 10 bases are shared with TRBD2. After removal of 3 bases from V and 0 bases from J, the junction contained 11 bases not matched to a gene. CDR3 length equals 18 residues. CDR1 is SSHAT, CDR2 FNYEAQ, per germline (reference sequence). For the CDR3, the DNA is TGTGCCAGCAGCTTCGATCCTAGCGGGGGCAAAAGCTCCTACGAGCAGTACTTC. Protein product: CASSFDPSGGKSSYEQYF.

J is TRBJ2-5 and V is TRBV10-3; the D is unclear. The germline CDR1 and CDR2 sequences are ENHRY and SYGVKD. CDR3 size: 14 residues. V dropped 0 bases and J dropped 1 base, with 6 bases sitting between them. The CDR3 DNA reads TGTGCCATCAGTGAGTCTCTATCCCAAGAGACCCAGTACTTC. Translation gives CAISESLSQETQYF.

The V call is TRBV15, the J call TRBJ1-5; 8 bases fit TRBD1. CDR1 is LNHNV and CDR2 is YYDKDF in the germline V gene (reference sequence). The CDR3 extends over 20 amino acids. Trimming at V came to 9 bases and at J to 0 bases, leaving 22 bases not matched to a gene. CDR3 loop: CATEGQGDTATLNSNQPQHF. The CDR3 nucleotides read TGTGCCACGGAAGGACAGGGCGACACCGCGACCTTGAATAGCAATCAGCCCCAGCATTTT.

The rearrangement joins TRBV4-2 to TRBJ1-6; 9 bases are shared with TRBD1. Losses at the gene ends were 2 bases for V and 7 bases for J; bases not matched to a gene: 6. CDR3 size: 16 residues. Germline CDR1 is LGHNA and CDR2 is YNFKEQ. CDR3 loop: CASSQYHGTGNSPLHF. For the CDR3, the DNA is TGTGCCAGCAGCCAATACCACGGGACAGGGAATTCACCCCTCCACTTT.

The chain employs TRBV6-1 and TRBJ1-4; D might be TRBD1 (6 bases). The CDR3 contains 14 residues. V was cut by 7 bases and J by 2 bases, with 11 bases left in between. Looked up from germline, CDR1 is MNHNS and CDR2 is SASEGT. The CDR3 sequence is CASNDRYTNEKLFF. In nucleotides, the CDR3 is TGTGCCAGCAACGACAGGTATACTAATGAAAAACTGTTTTTT.

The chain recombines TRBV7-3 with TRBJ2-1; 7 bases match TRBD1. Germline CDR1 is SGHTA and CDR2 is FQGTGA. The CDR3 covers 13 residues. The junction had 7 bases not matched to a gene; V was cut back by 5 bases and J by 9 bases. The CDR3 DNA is TGTGCCAGCAGCGCCTACCGGGACAGTGAGCAGTTCTTC. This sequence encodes CASSAYRDSEQFF.

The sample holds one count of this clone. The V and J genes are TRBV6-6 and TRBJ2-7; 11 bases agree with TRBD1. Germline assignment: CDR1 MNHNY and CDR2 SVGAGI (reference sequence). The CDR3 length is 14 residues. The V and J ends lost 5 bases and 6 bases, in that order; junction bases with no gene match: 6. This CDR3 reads CASSTTGTGGEQYF. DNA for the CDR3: TGTGCCAGCAGTACCACCGGGACAGGGGGCGAGCAGTACTTC.

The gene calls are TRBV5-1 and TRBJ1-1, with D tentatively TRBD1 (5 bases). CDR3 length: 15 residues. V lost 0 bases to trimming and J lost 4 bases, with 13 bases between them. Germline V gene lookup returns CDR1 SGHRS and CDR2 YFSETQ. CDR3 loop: CASSLGGAVGTEAFF. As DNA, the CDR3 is TGCGCCAGCAGCTTGGGGGGCGCCGTTGGCACTGAAGCTTTCTTT. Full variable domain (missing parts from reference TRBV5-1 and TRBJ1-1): KAGVTQTPRYLIKTRGQQVTLSCSPISGHRSVSWYQQTPGQGLQFLFEYFSETQRNKGNFPGRFSGRQFSNSRSEMNVSTLELGDSALYLCASSLGGAVGTEAFFGQGTRLTVV.

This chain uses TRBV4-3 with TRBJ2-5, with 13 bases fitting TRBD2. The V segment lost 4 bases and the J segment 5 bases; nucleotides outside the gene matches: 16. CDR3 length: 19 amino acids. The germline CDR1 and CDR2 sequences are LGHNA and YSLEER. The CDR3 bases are TGCGCCAGCAGCCCCCTAGGACTAGCGGGGGCGAGCGTCATTGAGACCCAGTACTTC. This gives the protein CASSPLGLAGASVIETQYF.

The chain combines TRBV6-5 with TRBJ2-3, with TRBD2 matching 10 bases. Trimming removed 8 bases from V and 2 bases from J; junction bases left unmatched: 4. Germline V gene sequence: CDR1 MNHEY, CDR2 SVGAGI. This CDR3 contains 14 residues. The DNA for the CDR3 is TGTGCCAGCGGCCTAGCGGGGGTCACAGATACGCAGTATTTT. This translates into CASGLAGVTDTQYF.

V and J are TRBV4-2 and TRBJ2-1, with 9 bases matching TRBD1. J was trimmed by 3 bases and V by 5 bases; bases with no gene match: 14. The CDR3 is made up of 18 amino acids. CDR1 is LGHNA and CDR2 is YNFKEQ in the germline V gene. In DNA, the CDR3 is TGTGCCAGCAGCACTCTGTCGAGTGGGGACAGGGACTACAATGAGCAGTTCTTC. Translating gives CASSTLSSGDRDYNEQFF.

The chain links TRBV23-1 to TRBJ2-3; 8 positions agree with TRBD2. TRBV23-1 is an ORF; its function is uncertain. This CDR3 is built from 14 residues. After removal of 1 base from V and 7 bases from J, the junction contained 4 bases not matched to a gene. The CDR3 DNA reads TGCGCCAGCAGTCAATTCGGGGGGGGTCATACGCAGTATTTT. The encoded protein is CASSQFGGGHTQYF.

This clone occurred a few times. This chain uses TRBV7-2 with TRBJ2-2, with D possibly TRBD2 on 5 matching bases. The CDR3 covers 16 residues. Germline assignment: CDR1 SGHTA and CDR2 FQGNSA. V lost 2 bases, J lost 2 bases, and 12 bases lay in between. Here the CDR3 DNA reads TGTGCCAGCAGCTTACAACTAGGGCCTAACACCGGGGAGCTGTTTTTT. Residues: CASSLQLGPNTGELFF.

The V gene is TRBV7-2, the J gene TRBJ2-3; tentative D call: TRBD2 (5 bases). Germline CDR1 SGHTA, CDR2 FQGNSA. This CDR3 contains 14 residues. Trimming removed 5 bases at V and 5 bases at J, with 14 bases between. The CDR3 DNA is TGTGCCAGCAGCCCAAGAGGGTCAGAAGATACGCAGTATTTT. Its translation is CASSPRGSEDTQYF.

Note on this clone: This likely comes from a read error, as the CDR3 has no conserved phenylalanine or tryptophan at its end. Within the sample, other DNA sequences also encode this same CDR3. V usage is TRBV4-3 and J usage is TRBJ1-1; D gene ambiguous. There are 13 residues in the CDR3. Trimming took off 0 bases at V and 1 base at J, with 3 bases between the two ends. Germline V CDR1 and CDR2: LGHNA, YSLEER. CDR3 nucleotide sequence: TGCGCCAGCAGCCAAGACAGGAACACTGAAGCTTTCGTT. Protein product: CASSQDRNTEAFV.

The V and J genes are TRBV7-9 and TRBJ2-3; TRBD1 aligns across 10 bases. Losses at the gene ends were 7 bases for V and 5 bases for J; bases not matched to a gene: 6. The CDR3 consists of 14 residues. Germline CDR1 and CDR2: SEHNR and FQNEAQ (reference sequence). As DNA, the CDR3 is TGTGCCAGCAATAAGGACAGGGGGAAAGATACGCAGTATTTT. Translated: CASNKDRGKDTQYF. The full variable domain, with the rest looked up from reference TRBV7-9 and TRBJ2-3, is DTGVSQNPRHKITKRGQNVTFRCDPISEHNRLYWYRQTLGQGPEFLTYFQNEAQLEKSRLLSDRFSAERPKGSFSTLEIQRTEQGDSAMYLCASNKDRGKDTQYFGPGTRLTVL.

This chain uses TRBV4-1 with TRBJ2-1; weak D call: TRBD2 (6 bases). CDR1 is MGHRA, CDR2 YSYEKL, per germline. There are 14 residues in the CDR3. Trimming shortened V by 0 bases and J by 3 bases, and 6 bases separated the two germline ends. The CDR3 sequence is CASSQERDYNEQFF. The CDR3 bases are TGCGCCAGCAGCCAAGAGCGGGACTACAATGAGCAGTTCTTC.

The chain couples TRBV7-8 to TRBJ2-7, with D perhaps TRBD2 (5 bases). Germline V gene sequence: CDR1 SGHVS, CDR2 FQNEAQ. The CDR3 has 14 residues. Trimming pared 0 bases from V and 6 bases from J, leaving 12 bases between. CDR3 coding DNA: TGTGCCAGCAGCTTAGCTTTGGCGGGTGCCGAGCAGTACTTC. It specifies CASSLALAGAEQYF.

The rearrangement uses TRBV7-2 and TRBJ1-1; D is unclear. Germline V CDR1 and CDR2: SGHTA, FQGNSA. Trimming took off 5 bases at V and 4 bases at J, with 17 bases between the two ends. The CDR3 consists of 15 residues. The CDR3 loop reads CASSPPEGWSTEAFF. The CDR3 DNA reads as TGTGCCAGCAGCCCCCCGGAGGGTTGGAGCACTGAAGCTTTCTTT.

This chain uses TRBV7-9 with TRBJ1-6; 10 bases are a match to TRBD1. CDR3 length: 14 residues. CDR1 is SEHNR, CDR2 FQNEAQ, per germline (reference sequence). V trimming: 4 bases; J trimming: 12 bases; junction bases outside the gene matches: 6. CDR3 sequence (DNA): TGTGCCAGCAGCTGGACAGGGGGTATTAGACCCCTCCACTTT. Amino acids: CASSWTGGIRPLHF.

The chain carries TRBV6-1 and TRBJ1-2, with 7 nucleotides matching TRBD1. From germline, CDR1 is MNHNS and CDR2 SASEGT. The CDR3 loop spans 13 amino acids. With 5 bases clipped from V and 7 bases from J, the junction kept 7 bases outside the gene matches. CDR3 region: CASSYQGVGGYTF. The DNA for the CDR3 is TGTGCCAGCAGTTATCAGGGGGTGGGTGGCTACACCTTC.

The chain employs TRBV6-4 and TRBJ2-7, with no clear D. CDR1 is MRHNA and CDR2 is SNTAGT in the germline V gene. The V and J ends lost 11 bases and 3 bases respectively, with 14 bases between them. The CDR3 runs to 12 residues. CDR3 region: CAALRYFYEQYF. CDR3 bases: TGTGCCGCACTGCGGTACTTCTACGAGCAGTACTTC.

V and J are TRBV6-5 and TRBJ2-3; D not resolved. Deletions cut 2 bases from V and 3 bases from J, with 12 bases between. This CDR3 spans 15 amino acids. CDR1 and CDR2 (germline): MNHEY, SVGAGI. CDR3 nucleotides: TGTGCCAGCAGTTACGGTAGTTACCGTACAGATACGCAGTATTTT. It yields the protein CASSYGSYRTDTQYF.

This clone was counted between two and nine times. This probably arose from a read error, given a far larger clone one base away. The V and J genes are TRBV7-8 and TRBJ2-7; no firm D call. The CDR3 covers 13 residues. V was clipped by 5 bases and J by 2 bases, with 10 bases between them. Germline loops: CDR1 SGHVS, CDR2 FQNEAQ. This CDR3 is CASSVGQAYEQYF. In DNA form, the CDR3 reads TGTGCCAGCAGCGTAGGCCAGGCCTACGAGCAGTACTTC.

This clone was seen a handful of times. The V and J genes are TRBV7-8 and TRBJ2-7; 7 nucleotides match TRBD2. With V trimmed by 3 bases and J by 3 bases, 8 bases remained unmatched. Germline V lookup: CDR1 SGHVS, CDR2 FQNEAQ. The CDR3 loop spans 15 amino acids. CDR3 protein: CASSLGLSTIYEQYF. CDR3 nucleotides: TGTGCCAGCAGCTTGGGACTATCCACGATCTACGAGCAGTACTTC.

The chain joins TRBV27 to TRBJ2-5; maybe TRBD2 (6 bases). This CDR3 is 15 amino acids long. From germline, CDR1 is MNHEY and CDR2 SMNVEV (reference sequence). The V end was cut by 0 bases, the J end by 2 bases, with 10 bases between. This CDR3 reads CASSLSGGSQETQYF. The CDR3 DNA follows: TGTGCCAGCAGTTTATCGGGGGGTAGTCAAGAGACCCAGTACTTC.